Listed below are T cell receptor beta chains from one sample, sequenced in a study of T cell repertoires in aging, cancer and after chemotherapy. One entry per CDR3 protein, called by TCRdb with MiXCR from the multiplex PCR reads. This table holds about 10,000 distinct CDR3 sequences, around 38% found once. The source material was blood. These receptors were taken from a human donor in good health. The conserved cysteine and the conserved F or W are not part of the CDR3 here.

length: 13
J: TRBJ1-3
V: TRBV5-1
CDR3: ASRFGGDGGNTIY

length: 12
J: TRBJ1-3
V: TRBV6-5
CDR3: ASSYSRQGNTIY

length: 12
J: TRBJ1-4
V: TRBV5-6
CDR3: ASRPGQGREKLF

length: 17
J: TRBJ2-1
V: TRBV19
CDR3: ASSILTGLAGALYNEQF

length: 13
J: TRBJ2-7
V: TRBV6-5
CDR3: ASSYSGGLLAEQY

length: 12
J: TRBJ2-2
V: TRBV29-1
CDR3: SVPGGADTGELF

length: 12
J: TRBJ2-5
V: TRBV7-6
CDR3: ASKRWTRQETQY

length: 12
J: TRBJ1-3
V: TRBV12-3/TRBV12-4
CDR3: ASSFLGSGNTIY

length: 13
J: TRBJ1-1
V: TRBV12-3/TRBV12-4
CDR3: ASSFGQQGVTEAF

length: 11
J: TRBJ2-1
V: TRBV6-6
CDR3: ASSRGHQNEQF

length: 13
J: TRBJ1-5
V: TRBV6-5
CDR3: ASSEGPGGNQPQH

length: 12
J: TRBJ2-5
V: TRBV30
CDR3: AWSRERFQGTQY

length: 11
J: TRBJ2-3
V: TRBV12-3/TRBV12-4
CDR3: ASSSGGLDTQY

length: 11
J: TRBJ2-3
V: TRBV6-5
CDR3: ASRSFSTDTQY

length: 14
J: TRBJ1-3
V: TRBV30
CDR3: AWSVSHSFSGNTIY

length: 12
J: TRBJ2-3
V: TRBV20-1
CDR3: SAYLQGPGDTQY

length: 16
J: TRBJ2-6
V: TRBV11-2
CDR3: ASSPEAGGPSGANVLT

length: 16
J: TRBJ1-6
V: TRBV6-4
CDR3: ASRYTGGAGSYNSPLH

length: 13
J: TRBJ2-2
V: TRBV28
CDR3: ASSDLRTYTGELF

length: 12
J: TRBJ1-3
V: TRBV12-3/TRBV12-4
CDR3: ASSWTDSGNTIY

length: 10
J: TRBJ2-2
V: TRBV12-3/TRBV12-4
CDR3: ASSFGAGELF

length: 13
J: TRBJ1-1
V: TRBV6-1
CDR3: ASSYSGTVNTEAF

length: 12
J: TRBJ2-3
V: TRBV7-2
CDR3: ASSLLGGEDTQY

length: 13
J: TRBJ2-1
V: TRBV6-5
CDR3: ASKAMGQSYNEQF

length: 11
J: TRBJ1-2
V: TRBV27
CDR3: ASSEYRGYGYT

length: 13
J: TRBJ1-6
V: TRBV2
CDR3: ASSAPTGGNSPLH

length: 15
J: TRBJ1-6
V: TRBV6-5
CDR3: ASSYCPGGPQNSPLH

length: 12
J: TRBJ1-4
V: TRBV12-3/TRBV12-4
CDR3: AVSGAATNEKLF

length: 12
J: TRBJ2-7
V: TRBV6-2/TRBV6-3
CDR3: ASDGTGGRREQY